This TCR beta chain was captured in a study of cytomegalovirus exposure and HLA in healthy donors (dated by TCRdb to 2016 to 2017). Background for the entire study: An earlier analysis of fewer than 750 of the donors reported under 300 Gb of sequence data and 95 million to 130 million unique TCR beta sequences obtained from about 179 million T cells. Using immunosequencing, the study profiled T cell repertoires from around 670 subjects and related those repertoires to cytomegalovirus serostatus. Every discovery cohort repertoire had been produced on one sequencing platform. The later analysis used no new phenotypic data to find candidate immune exposures, relying instead on TCR beta sequences and their occurrence across donors. In a later analysis, previously published TCR beta repertoires from 600 to 850 donors were re-analyzed and high-resolution HLA genotyping was added so that TCR occurrence patterns could be studied. Among the roughly 400 genotyped donors, approximately 76% belonged to the genetic ancestry cluster associated with self-reported Caucasian donors. The study combined high-throughput TCR immunosequencing, statistical association of individual TCRs with disease status, and machine learning to predict cytomegalovirus infection status. The study was designed to test whether signatures of past pathogen exposure could be identified by cataloging public T cell receptors. About five DR-DQ haplotypes were treated as single units for association and clustering because of strong linkage in the cohort. A separate validation cohort of 100 to 150 different subjects was used in addition to the roughly 720-subject first cohort. A later genetic analysis took genome-wide SNP genotypes for about 55% of the 666 donors and used that subset as a discovery cohort. On average, 235,054 unique TCR beta nucleotide sequences were sequenced per donor among 300 to 500 genotyped donors of the cohort, with approximately 18% of those sequences being non-productive. To decide whether each TCR beta V gene segment behaved as functional or pseudogenic, an earlier analysis of several hundred of the donors relied on high-throughput TCR beta sequencing. Typing coverage differed by locus: A, B, C, DRB1 and DQB1 were typed in roughly 620-640 donors, DQA1 in about 560, DPA1 in around 600, and DPB1 in just under 480. Alongside the repertoire data, information on donor age, sex, ethnicity and CMV serostatus was compiled. An early release covering roughly 580 HLA-typed donors comprised about 300 gigabases of sequencing data and around 80 million unique TCR sequences. HLA typing covered class I and class II loci at four-digit resolution. The paper's findings and limits, for the study overall: In an earlier analysis of about 550 of the donors, most TCR beta V segments were observed in productive rearrangements about 87% or about 30% of the time, broadly matching IMGT annotations. Most CMV-associated TCR beta chains appeared to be HLA-restricted in a later analysis, and the HLA associations seemed to be driven largely by CMV exposure. In a later analysis, HLA-associated TCR beta chains were found to be more clonally expanded and to have lower generation probabilities than equally common non-associated chains. A group of highly shared sequence variants was considered likely to be a technical artifact of the sequencing pipeline. An association between a missense DCLRE1C variant and V-gene and J-gene trimming of TCR beta chains was found in a later genetic analysis and replicated in an independent cohort. In both the original and validation cohorts, the classifier was reported to diagnose cytomegalovirus status with high specificity and sensitivity. A few of the identified cytomegalovirus-associated TCR beta chains were confirmed in vitro to be specific for cytomegalovirus antigens. Some IMGT-functional V segments, including TRBV6-2 and TRBV6-3, could not be distinguished by the 87-base-pair reads and were therefore excluded. The study gave a list of under 200 TCR beta chains associated with cytomegalovirus. A later analysis found that TCR association rates varied across HLA loci, with DRB1 alleles showing the most associated TCRs and HLA-C alleles the fewest. Strong co-occurrence of HLA alleles, especially DR and DQ, made assigning TCR associations to individual alleles difficult. Linkage disequilibrium might explain the correlated functional status among segregating V segments, but an unknown experimental factor could not be excluded. According to a later analysis, parvovirus B19, influenza, CMV and Epstein-Barr virus appeared linked to several top co-occurrence clusters. According to a later genetic analysis, donors in an Asian-associated ancestry cluster had fewer N-insertions in productive TCRs than the approximately 630-donor mean. Because HLA typing was missing for some donors at each locus, association tests included only the typed subset. According to the authors, the approach could potentially be generalized to other disease states and immunological phenotypes. Most TCR sequences were seen in very few donors, while some public TCRs were found in many individuals. In a later analysis, more than 15,000 TCR beta sequences were associated with specific HLA alleles at a false discovery rate of 0.05. Only TCR beta chains were sequenced in this cohort, and the absence of alpha or paired-chain data limited detectable features. For the cohort, immune exposure information was limited to CMV serostatus. Roughly uniform sequencing depth across donors was assumed in presence/absence analyses, although this assumption may not hold. Because counts were too low, 15 to 20 rarely observed V segments, including chromosome 9 orphons, were excluded from the earlier analysis of around 640 of the donors. A further reported finding was that TCR beta sequences accurately predicted the HLA-A and HLA-B alleles for most subjects in the first cohort.

Library preparation employed the immunoSEQ multiplex PCR assay. A mixture of 60 forward primers for TCR Vbeta segments and 13 reverse primers for TCR Jbeta segments was used in the multiplex PCR. The CDR3 region of rearranged TCR beta genes was amplified from genomic DNA with a multiplex PCR assay. The amplified TCR beta libraries were sequenced on the Illumina HiSeq System as 87-base-pair reads. On the authors' methods: In a later analysis, some 80 million unique TCR beta chains were counted across the roughly 610 repertoires, and approximately 11 million of these chains were shared by at least two donors. To remove PCR and sequencing errors, raw reads were error-corrected and collapsed into unique sequences using a nearest-neighbor algorithm that merged closely related sequences. Alignment of CDR3 sequences to IMGT reference sequences was used to assign V, D and J gene segments. For a sequence to be retained, at least a six-nucleotide match to both a V gene segment and a J gene segment was required. Rearrangements were called productive when the CDR3 lacked stop codons and stayed in frame with V and J; all others were non-productive. CDR3 was defined according to IMGT convention as the region running from the second conserved V-encoded cysteine to the conserved J-encoded phenylalanine. The earlier analysis of fewer than 700 of the donors excluded sequences that lacked an unambiguous match to a single V gene segment. In an earlier analysis of a few hundred of the donors, a V segment was called functional when productive rearrangements were above 56.7%, and segregating when the standard deviation between donors exceeded 5%. A statistical classification framework was developed to diagnose cytomegalovirus status using the catalog of TCR beta chain sequences. In a later analysis, V and J genes were assigned by comparing TCR nucleotide sequences against IMGT/GENE-DB human TR gene sequences. Using the TCRdist pipeline, a later analysis assigned CDR3 sequences along with most-parsimonious VDJ recombination scenarios. In a later analysis, every TCR beta chain was defined by the combination of its CDR3 amino acid sequence and its V-gene family, and reads without a unique V-gene family were dropped. A later analysis removed nearly 600 highly shared, low-generation-probability nucleotide sequences to deal with suspected cross-contamination and a sequencing artifact. A later analysis calculated a clonal expansion index for each public chain from normalized within-repertoire ranks of inferred template counts. In a later analysis, generation probabilities were computed using a VDJ recombination model fitted to out-of-frame rearrangements, and the results were checked against IGoR. A later analysis scored TCR-TCR, TCR-HLA and TCR-CMV co-occurrence with hypergeometric tests, applying a repertoire-size bias correction to TCR pairs. In a later analysis, false discovery rates were estimated by permuting HLA or CMV assignments 20 times. A later analysis grouped co-occurring TCRs with DBSCAN, adding TCRdist sequence similarity when clustering within HLA-allele-positive subsets. Repertoires with fewer than 30,000 or more than 120,000 public chains were left out of co-occurrence clustering, as were about five repertoires with anomalous nucleotide sharing. TCRdb retrieved this table from immuneACCESS and kept in-frame rearrangements only. Not all clones are present; in checked studies, unresolved V genes account for under half, and no reason is known for the remainder. D and trimming come from the DNA, and the V and J calls and clone size come from that table. This sample has 150,000 to 200,000 clones in its table, and about 88% of those were observed once. The top ten hold more than 1.5% of the sample.

Remarks on this clone: The clone's antigen remains unknown. Per-nucleotide qualities are absent, and no much larger clonotype sits a single base away.

In total, roughly 670 healthy bone marrow donors made up the cohort. At the time of sampling, all cohort members were nominally healthy, though unrecorded immune exposures were likely present. The donor tested CMV seronegative and was one of the 352 seronegative cohort members. A peripheral blood sample was provided by each donor, and peripheral blood mononuclear cells were used for TCR beta sequencing. The Qiagen DNeasy Blood Extraction Kit was used to extract genomic DNA from the blood cell samples. As encoded in the germline V gene, CDR1 is MDHEN while CDR2 is SYDVKM. V was cut back by 6 bases and J by 4 bases, leaving a gap of 13 bases between them. The CDR3 starts with the cysteine, ends with the phenylalanine, and has 14 residues. The CDR3 DNA has 42 bases and is translated from base 1.

The V and J genes are TRBV28 and TRBJ2-1; the D gene is not confidently resolved. This TCR was recovered from a woman under 30 in good health and CMV-seronegative. Sequenced sample: PBMCs. Read as DNA, the sequence is TGTGCCAGCAGGAAGTACTACGATTACAATGAGCAGTTCTTC. Its amino acids are CASRKYYDYNEQFF.